This entry lists 24 T cell receptor delta chains sequenced from one sample in a study of fetal and pediatric gammadelta thymocytes. TCRdb reanalysed the reads via CATT. The repertoire has 2,000 or so delta-chain clones, 20% to 25% of them found once; the top ten carry 4% to 5.5%. Sample: non-Vgamma9Vdelta2 gamma-delta T cells from the thymus. Documented subset: CD3+gammadeltaTCR+ thymocytes not co-expressing Vgamma9 and Vdelta2. Receptors originate from a child who underwent cardiac surgery and was recorded as healthy.

This clone was observed a handful of times. The chain has TRDV1 and TRDJ1, with TRDD3 matching over 10 bases. The V segment lost 3 bases and the J segment 2 bases; nucleotides outside the gene matches: 30. The CDR3 length is 24 residues. Per germline, CDR1 TSWWSYY and CDR2 QGS. CDR3 protein: CALGDPPGCLHGGLGDLSTDKLIF. In DNA form, the CDR3 reads TGTGCTCTTGGGGACCCGCCGGGTTGCCTACATGGGGGACTGGGGGATTTATCGACCGATAAACTCATCTTT.

For this clone: This may come from a read error, since a much larger clone is one base off. The gene calls are TRDV1 and TRDJ1; a weak D match, TRDD2 (6 bases). Germline assignment: CDR1 TSWWSYY and CDR2 QGS. The CDR3 covers 23 residues. The chain's CDR3 is CALGERPNLPLASSAGNTNKLIF. CDR3 nucleotide sequence: TGTGCTCTTGGGGAACGACCTAACCTCCCCCTGGCTTCCTCCGCGGGGAACACCAATAAACTCATCTTT.

By share, this clone ranks as large. The rearrangement joins TRDV1 to TRDJ1; 7 bases match TRDD2. This CDR3 comprises 19 residues. Germline values: CDR1 TSWWSYY, CDR2 QGS. Trimming took 4 bases from V and 0 from J; bases not matched to a gene: 17. The CDR3 DNA reads TGTGCTCTTGGGGTATTCCTACGAGAGGGGAGACGGTACACCGATAAACTCATCTTT. Translating gives CALGVFLREGRRYTDKLIF.

In regard to this clone: Since a far larger clone is one base different, this is likely a read error. The chain combines TRAV29/DV5 with TRDJ1, with a weak D call TRDD3 (6 bases). The germline gives CDR1 NSMFDY, CDR2 ISSIKDK. The CDR3 runs to 16 residues. The CDR3 region is CATSVMPGEYTDKLIF. The CDR3 nucleotides read TGTGCAACAAGCGTAATGCCGGGGGAGTACACCGATAAACTCATCTTT.

This clone was detected only a few times. The chain couples TRDV1 to TRDJ1, with D possibly being TRDD2 (8 bases). Germline loops: CDR1 TSWWSYY, CDR2 QGS. The CDR3 runs to 20 residues. Trimming left V 5 bases short and J 0 bases short, with 28 bases between. The CDR3 sequence is CALGFFLRVQDLGDTDKLIF. In DNA form, the CDR3 reads TGTGCTCTTGGGTTCTTCCTACGGGTTCAGGACCTGGGGGACACCGATAAACTCATCTTT.

Judged by abundance, this clone is medium-sized. V usage is TRDV1 and J usage is TRDJ1, with D perhaps being TRDD2 or TRDD3 (7 bases each). CDR1 and CDR2 (germline): TSWWSYY, QGS. The V end was cut by 2 bases, the J end by 0 bases, with 28 bases between. CDR3 size: 21 residues. The CDR3 protein is CALGEGLPNPLGVPYTDKLIF. CDR3 DNA sequence: TGTGCTCTTGGGGAAGGGCTTCCTAATCCTCTGGGGGTTCCTTACACCGATAAACTCATCTTT.

Regarding this clone: Other DNA sequences within the sample encode an identical CDR3. This chain joins TRDV1 and TRDJ1; D may correspond to TRDD2 or TRDD3 (5 bases each). The CDR3 extends over 16 amino acids. Between the trimmed V and J ends, which lost 0 bases and 3 bases, there was a span of 14 bases. CDR1 is TSWWSYY and CDR2 is QGS in the germline V gene. The CDR3 coding sequence is TGTGCTCTTGGGGAACTAACCCCTACCTGGGCCGATAAACTCATCTTT. As protein: CALGELTPTWADKLIF.

This clone is deemed medium-sized. The rearrangement uses TRDV1 and TRDJ1; 13 bases are shared with TRDD3. Trimming removed 2 bases from V and 11 bases from J; junction bases left unmatched: 17. This CDR3 contains 18 residues. CDR1 is TSWWSYY and CDR2 is QGS in the germline V gene. CDR3 sequence reads: CALGEAFPQVYWGIRLIF. The CDR3 coding sequence is TGTGCTCTTGGGGAAGCATTCCCACAGGTTTACTGGGGGATACGTCTCATCTTT.

By share, this clone counts as large (0.1 to 1%). The chain is built from TRDV1 and TRDJ1, with a possible D match to TRDD3 (5 bases). Germline-derived CDR1 and CDR2 are TSWWSYY and QGS. The CDR3 loop spans 17 amino acids. V dropped 4 bases and J dropped 0 bases, with 18 bases sitting between them. The DNA for the CDR3 is TGTGCTCTTGGGGTTTGGCCGGGGGGGCTCTACACCGATAAACTCATCTTT. This gives the protein CALGVWPGGLYTDKLIF.

Relative to its sample, this clone is large. The chain employs TRDV1 and TRDJ1; TRDD3 matches 8 bases. V lost 1 base to trimming and J lost 8 bases; unmatched junction nucleotides: 15. Per the germline V gene, CDR1 is TSWWSYY and CDR2 is QGS. This CDR3 comprises 17 residues. CDR3 nucleotides: TGTGCTCTTGGGGAACCCCCTCCGGTACTGGGGGTTCTAAAACTCATCTTT. It translates to CALGEPPPVLGVLKLIF.

As concerns this clone: A much larger clone differs by one base, so this may be a read error. The chain employs TRDV1 and TRDJ1; TRDD3 agrees at 9 bases. The V segment lost 3 bases and the J segment 0 bases; nucleotides outside the gene matches: 20. The germline gives CDR1 TSWWSYY, CDR2 QGS. The CDR3 has 21 residues. In DNA, the CDR3 is TGTGCTCTTGGGGACCTTCCCCACAAGCTCTGGGGGATTCCGTACACCGATAAACTCATCTTT. This sequence encodes CALGDLPHKLWGIPYTDKLIF.

The rearrangement uses TRDV1 and TRDJ1; possibly TRDD3 for D (6 bases). V gave up 5 bases and J gave up 0 bases, with 49 bases separating them. The CDR3 has 27 amino acids. CDR1 and CDR2 from the germline V gene are TSWWSYY and QGS. CDR3: CALGNWRDPFGDIKGQRYGGYTDKLIF. Written as DNA, the CDR3 is TGTGCTCTTGGGAACTGGAGGGATCCGTTTGGGGACATCAAGGGCCAAAGATATGGGGGGTACACCGATAAACTCATCTTT.

Sample share makes this clone large. The chain recombines TRAV29/DV5 with TRDJ1, with a possible D match to TRDD3 (6 bases). Trimming pared 0 bases from V and 0 bases from J, leaving 15 bases between. CDR3 length: 16 residues. The germline gives CDR1 NSMFDY, CDR2 ISSIKDK. CDR3 bases: TGTGCAGCAAGCGTAATGCCGGGGGAGTACACCGATAAACTCATCTTT. This sequence encodes CAASVMPGEYTDKLIF.

For this clone: A read error may be the cause here, since a much bigger clone is one base away. Within the sample, other DNA sequences also encode this same CDR3. The gene calls are TRDV1 and TRDJ1; D possibly corresponds to TRDD3 (6 bases). The CDR3 sequence is 18 residues long. Germline V lookup: CDR1 TSWWSYY, CDR2 QGS. The V and J ends lost 5 bases and 7 bases respectively, with 29 bases between them. CDR3 in amino acids: CALGKPHLNWAVVGKLIF. The CDR3 DNA is TGTGCTCTTGGGAAGCCACACCTAAACTGGGCCGTAGTAGGTAAACTCATCTTT.

To note about this clone: A single base separates this from a much larger clone, so it may be a read error. The chain employs TRDV1 and TRDJ1, with 12 bases fitting TRDD3. Trimming removed 3 bases from V and 3 bases from J; junction bases left unmatched: 20. The CDR3 sequence is 21 residues long. CDR1 is TSWWSYY and CDR2 is QGS in the germline V gene. The CDR3 reads CALGEFLYWGIHCCLADKLIF. The CDR3 DNA reads as TGTGCTCTTGGGGAGTTCCTGTACTGGGGGATACACTGTTGTCTTGCCGATAAACTCATCTTT.

This clone was observed a few times. The chain employs TRDV1 and TRDJ1, with 10 bases identical to TRDD3. The CDR3 is 25 residues long. Unmatched junction bases numbered 30, after V lost 2 bases and J lost 0 bases. CDR1 is TSWWSYY, CDR2 QGS, per germline. CDR3 bases: TGTGCTCTTGGGGAATCGGACCTACTCCAAGTCGGGGGATACGCTCCGGGCCTGAACACCGATAAACTCATCTTT. Translated, it gives CALGESDLLQVGGYAPGLNTDKLIF.

Comment on this clone: Just one base apart from a much larger clone, this may be a read error. V is TRDV1 and J is TRDJ1; 13 bases fit TRDD3. The CDR3 length is 24 residues. The V gene end was trimmed by 6 bases and the J gene end by 3 bases; junction bases not matched to a gene: 31. Germline V gene lookup returns CDR1 TSWWSYY and CDR2 QGS. This chain's CDR3 is CALGLKRPSPLGDTASSLPDKLIF. As DNA, the CDR3 is TGTGCTCTTGGACTAAAAAGGCCTTCCCCACTGGGGGATACGGCCTCATCCCTCCCCGATAAACTCATCTTT.

By its share, this clone is medium-sized. This chain uses TRDV1 with TRDJ1, with 7 bases fitting TRDD3. Germline trimming cut 0 bases from V and 0 bases from J; bases unmatched to any gene: 34. The germline CDR1 and CDR2 sequences are TSWWSYY and QGS. This CDR3 is built from 26 residues. The CDR3 region is CALGELQLWLPLSYWGRCPYTDKLIF. The CDR3 nucleotides are TGTGCTCTTGGGGAACTACAGCTATGGCTTCCACTGTCGTACTGGGGTCGGTGCCCTTACACCGATAAACTCATCTTT.

By frequency in the sample, this clone is large (0.1 to 1%). The chain couples TRDV1 to TRDJ1; 8 positions agree with TRDD3. V was pared by 5 bases and J by 0 bases, with 11 bases of the junction left unmatched. The length of the CDR3 is 17 residues. From germline, CDR1 is TSWWSYY and CDR2 QGS. CDR3 sequence: CALGPLYRGDNTDKLIF. The CDR3 coding sequence is TGTGCTCTTGGGCCCCTATATAGGGGGGATAACACCGATAAACTCATCTTT.

This clone was seen more than once but under ten times. The chain carries TRDV1 and TRDJ1; D possibly matches TRDD2 or TRDD3 (6 bases each). Per the germline V gene, CDR1 is TSWWSYY and CDR2 is QGS. The CDR3 is made up of 17 amino acids. The V end lost 5 bases, the J end lost 10 bases, and 29 bases lay between the germline ends. CDR3 residues: CALGPSRENWEHNTLIF. The CDR3 coding sequence is TGTGCTCTTGGGCCTTCCCGGGAGAACTGGGAGCACAACACACTCATCTTT.

This clone was detected once. This may arise from a read error, as a much more abundant clone is one base away. The chain couples TRDV1 to TRDJ1, with TRDD3 identical over 9 bases. The CDR3 consists of 16 residues. Germline V gene sequence: CDR1 TSWWSYY, CDR2 QGS. V lost 8 bases to trimming and J lost 1 base; unmatched junction nucleotides: 11. CDR3 amino acids: CALRLGDARFTDKLIF. CDR3 sequence (DNA): TGTGCTCTTAGGCTGGGGGATGCGCGATTCACCGATAAACTCATCTTT.

This clone was found a few times. A much larger clone sits a single nucleotide away, making a read error possible. The chain carries TRDV1 and TRDJ1, with 7 bases matching TRDD3. Per the germline V gene, CDR1 is TSWWSYY and CDR2 is QGS. This CDR3 spans 19 amino acids. V gave up 2 bases and J gave up 0 bases; unmatched junction bases: 15. The DNA of the CDR3 is TGTGCTCTTGGGGAATTCAGGGAGGGGATAGGGCCCTACACCGATAAACTCATCTTT. Amino acids: CALGEFREGIGPYTDKLIF.

The V gene is TRDV1, the J gene TRDJ1; 10 nucleotides agree with TRDD3. CDR1 and CDR2 (germline): TSWWSYY, QGS. The CDR3 extends over 24 amino acids. V dropped 0 bases and J dropped 0; count of bases not matched to a gene: 25. The DNA for the CDR3 is TGTGCTCTTGGGGAACTTCGTGCGGAGGATTTATTACTGGGGGATTTTTCTTACACCGATAAACTCATCTTT. This sequence encodes CALGELRAEDLLLGDFSYTDKLIF.

The sample holds a few counts of this clone. The rearrangement joins TRDV1 to TRDJ1, with TRDD3 matching 7 bases. The CDR3 totals 17 residues. J lost 1 base, V lost 1 base, and 9 bases had no gene match. Looked up from germline, CDR1 is TSWWSYY and CDR2 is QGS. The CDR3 DNA is TGTGCTCTTGGGGAACATCAGGCTGGGGGTCTCACCGATAAACTCATCTTT. It codes for CALGEHQAGGLTDKLIF.